This TCR beta chain is from a study of radiation and T cells in renal cell carcinoma. With 5 bases clipped from V and 4 bases from J, the junction kept 14 bases outside the gene matches. This CDR3 is 17 amino acids long. The germline V gene encodes CDR1 SGHTA and CDR2 FQGNSA. Only in-frame clones appear in the TCRdb table, and some are missing; sequencing was by immunoSEQ multiplex PCR. The sample carries some 10,000 clones, more than 50% recorded once. Described treatment: treatment-naive control, cytoreductive nephrectomy. Sequenced control tumors were from about a dozen males and a handful of females, median age approximately 62.

The TCR comes from a man aged 35 to 55 with renal cell carcinoma. Sequenced material: tumor tissue, taken from a patient whose treatment was nephrectomy without radiotherapy. This chain joins TRBV7-2 and TRBJ2-3, with TRBD2 matching over 8 bases. The CDR3 DNA follows: TGTGCCAGCAGCCGTCGGGGGGTAGCGGGAAGGGCAGATACGCAGTATTTT. Its translation: CASSRRGVAGRADTQYF.